The 30 T cell receptor beta chains in this list originate from one sample, sequenced in a study of blood T cell repertoires in COVID-19. The repertoire was sequenced with immunoSEQ multiplex PCR; TCRdb's copy has only in-frame clones and lacks some. This table has 390,000 or so clones, roughly four fifths appearing once. The sample taken for sequencing was PBMCs or T cells enriched from blood (not recorded which). These receptors all stem from a woman in her 50s who had recovered from COVID-19.

The chain recombines TRBV5-4 with TRBJ2-7; D uncertain. V was cut by 4 bases and J by 0 bases, with 5 bases left in between. CDR1 and CDR2 (germline): SGHNT, YYREEE (reference sequence). The CDR3 consists of 12 residues. CDR3: CASSPSSYEQYF. For the CDR3, the DNA is TGTGCCAGCAGCCCGAGCTCCTACGAGCAGTACTTC. Full variable domain (remainder filled in from reference TRBV5-4 and TRBJ2-7): ETGVTQSPTHLIKTRGQQVTLRCSSQSGHNTVSWYQQALGQGPQFIFQYYREEENGRGNFPPRFSGLQFPNYSSELNVNALELDDSALYLCASSPSSYEQYFGPGTRLTVT.

The chain employs TRBV19 and TRBJ1-2; 8 nucleotides line up with TRBD1. V lost 6 bases and J lost 13; bases outside the gene matches: 13. Germline assignment: CDR1 LNHDA and CDR2 SQIVND (reference sequence). The CDR3 length is 13 residues. CDR3 region: CASSQGGQGRGTF. DNA of the CDR3: TGTGCCAGTAGCCAAGGTGGACAGGGCCGGGGCACCTTC. The full variable domain, rest sourced from reference TRBV19 and TRBJ1-2, is DGGITQSPKYLFRKEGQNVTLSCEQNLNHDAMYWYRQDPGQGLRLIYYSQIVNDFQKGDIAEGYSVSREKKESFPLTVTSAQKNPTAFYLCASSQGGQGRGTFGSGTRLTVV.

The chain couples TRBV7-2 to TRBJ2-7; D perhaps matches TRBD1 (6 bases). The V gene lost 5 bases and the J gene lost 2 bases, with 13 bases spanning the gap. Germline V gene data show CDR1 as SGHTA and CDR2 as FQGNSA. This CDR3 has 14 amino acids. In nucleotides, the CDR3 is TGTGCCAGCAGCCCTTCCTGGACAGCCTACGAGCAGTACTTC. Translated, it gives CASSPSWTAYEQYF.

The chain employs TRBV11-3 and TRBJ1-1; 7 nucleotides match TRBD1. The V gene end was trimmed by 5 bases and the J gene end by 4 bases; junction bases not matched to a gene: 13. Germline values: CDR1 SGHNT, CDR2 YENEEA. The CDR3 is 16 residues long. The CDR3 bases are TGTGCCAGCAGCCGCGCCATCCTACAGGGGAGCACTGAAGCTTTCTTT. Amino acids: CASSRAILQGSTEAFF.

The chain links TRBV5-8 to TRBJ1-5; 9 bases fit TRBD1. CDR1 and CDR2 (germline): SGHTS, YDEGEE. The CDR3 runs 15 residues. J lost 6 bases, V lost 4 bases, and 8 bases had no gene match. DNA for the CDR3: TGTGCCAGCAGCCTAAGACAGGGGGGGCCTCAGCCCCAGCATTTT. It encodes CASSLRQGGPQPQHF.

The chain combines TRBV6-6 with TRBJ1-1, with D unclear. Germline lookup yields CDR1 MNHNY and CDR2 SVGAGI (reference sequence). The V and J ends lost 9 bases and 4 bases respectively, with 12 bases between them. This CDR3 is built from 12 residues. The CDR3 DNA reads TGTGCCAGTCGGGAGTCGGGCACTGAAGCTTTCTTT. Translated, it gives CASRESGTEAFF.

The chain employs TRBV30 and TRBJ2-7, with D possibly being TRBD2 (6 bases). Trimming left V 4 bases short and J 3 bases short, with 28 bases between. CDR1 and CDR2 (germline): GTSNPN, SVGIG (reference sequence). This CDR3 contains 18 residues. The DNA of the CDR3 is TGTGCCTGGAACCTCCTTTCCCGGGCCGGGAGAGAAGTCTACGAGCAGTACTTC. Amino acids: CAWNLLSRAGREVYEQYF.

J is TRBJ1-3 and V is TRBV2; possible D gene TRBD1, 6 bases. The V and J ends lost 6 bases and 0 bases respectively, with 24 bases between them. This CDR3 contains 19 residues. The germline CDR1 and CDR2 sequences are SNHLY and FYNNEI. The CDR3 reads CASSDVGQGLDDSGNTIYF. The CDR3 nucleotides are TGTGCCAGCAGCGACGTCGGCCAGGGGCTTGACGACTCTGGAAACACCATATATTTT.

The chain recombines TRBV6-1 with TRBJ1-2; 8 nucleotides align to TRBD1. V trimming: 2 bases; J trimming: 7 bases; junction bases outside the gene matches: 3. Germline-derived CDR1 and CDR2 are MNHNS and SASEGT. This CDR3 is built from 13 residues. This chain's CDR3 is CASSEQGAVGYTF. CDR3 sequence (DNA): TGTGCCAGCAGTGAACAGGGGGCTGTTGGCTACACCTTC.

The chain has TRBV3-1 (or the pseudogene TRBV3-2) and TRBJ2-3; 9 bases align to TRBD2. Losses at the gene ends were 4 bases for V and 0 bases for J; bases not matched to a gene: 11. The CDR3 has 18 residues. Germline V gene data show CDR1 as LGHDT and CDR2 as YNNKEL (reference sequence). CDR3 in amino acids: CASSLRLAAMYSTDTQYF. Written as DNA, the CDR3 is TGTGCCAGCAGCCTTCGACTAGCGGCGATGTATAGCACAGATACGCAGTATTTT.

The chain carries TRBV3-1 (or the pseudogene TRBV3-2) and TRBJ2-7, with D possibly being TRBD2 (6 bases). V was cut by 3 bases and J by 3 bases, with 15 bases left in between. The CDR3 is 15 residues long. Germline lookup yields CDR1 LGHDT and CDR2 YNNKEL (reference sequence). CDR3 loop: CASSQAQGLGYEQYF. CDR3 nucleotides: TGTGCCAGCAGCCAGGCCCAGGGACTTGGCTACGAGCAGTACTTC.

The gene calls are TRBV7-8 and TRBJ1-6; weak D call: TRBD1 (5 bases). Germline CDR1 is SGHVS and CDR2 is FQNEAQ. This CDR3 spans 12 amino acids. V was shortened by 7 bases and J by 10 bases, with 11 bases between the two germline ends. The CDR3: CASTGEGSPLHF. CDR3 DNA: TGTGCCAGCACCGGGGAGGGGTCACCCCTCCACTTT.

This chain connects TRBV11-1 to TRBJ2-1, with a possible D match to TRBD1 (5 bases). The CDR3 consists of 16 residues. V dropped 4 bases and J dropped 1 base, with 14 bases sitting between them. The germline gives CDR1 SGHAT, CDR2 FQDESV (reference sequence). The CDR3 region has the DNA TGTGCCAGCAGCTCAGACTCGACAGATTCCTACAATGAGCAGTTCTTC. Residues: CASSSDSTDSYNEQFF.

The chain combines TRBV6-6 with TRBJ1-1, with a weak D call TRBD1 (6 bases). Germline CDR1 and CDR2: MNHNY and SVGAGI (reference sequence). The CDR3 runs to 14 residues. V lost 2 bases to trimming and J lost 1 base, with 8 bases between them. As DNA, the CDR3 is TGTGCCAGCAGTTACGGGGGACAGAACACTGAAGCTTTCTTT. It specifies CASSYGGQNTEAFF.

This chain joins TRBV25-1 and TRBJ2-2; 12 bases line up with TRBD1. CDR1 is MGHDK, CDR2 SYGVNS, per germline. CDR3 length: 15 amino acids. V trimming: 7 bases; J trimming: 3 bases; junction bases outside the gene matches: 3. CDR3 sequence (DNA): TGTGCCAGCACTGGGACAGGGGGCTACACCGGGGAGCTGTTTTTT. Amino acid sequence: CASTGTGGYTGELFF.

The J gene is TRBJ2-3, the V gene TRBV6-4; 8 nucleotides line up with TRBD2. The CDR3 has 15 amino acids. The germline V gene encodes CDR1 MRHNA and CDR2 SNTAGT. Trimming at V came to 4 bases and at J to 5 bases, leaving 8 bases not matched to a gene. This chain's CDR3 is CASSVGAGVGDTQYF. In DNA, the CDR3 is TGTGCCAGCAGTGTCGGAGCGGGAGTGGGAGATACGCAGTATTTT.

The chain combines TRBV30 with TRBJ1-1; unclear D gene. Germline V CDR1 and CDR2: GTSNPN, SVGIG (reference sequence). Between the trimmed V and J ends, which lost 3 bases and 9 bases, there was a span of 17 bases. The CDR3 sequence is 13 residues long. In DNA, the CDR3 is TGTGCCTGGAGCGCGAACATCGGAGCCCAAGCTTTCTTT. This encodes CAWSANIGAQAFF.

The chain employs TRBV5-6 and TRBJ2-5, with TRBD2 identical over 8 bases. Trimming at V came to 4 bases and at J to 1 base, leaving 6 bases not matched to a gene. Germline V gives CDR1 SGHDT, CDR2 YYEEEE. This CDR3 has 15 amino acids. CDR3 sequence: CASSRGGGGQETQYF. CDR3 nucleotide sequence: TGTGCCAGCAGCCGGGGGGGTGGAGGCCAAGAGACCCAGTACTTC.

The chain links TRBV12-2 to TRBJ1-1; the table names TRBD1, a call not compared with the DNA. TRBV12-2 is listed as a pseudogene. The CDR3 spans 16 residues. CDR3 nucleotide sequence: TGTGCAAGTCGTTCCGGGACAGGCTTCCCGGGCACTGAAGCTTTCTTT. This encodes CASRSGTGFPGTEAFF.

The CDR3 loop is CASGRRIHLLTYNEQFF. CDR3 sequence (DNA): TGTGCCAGCGGCCGCCGGATACACCTTCTGACTTACAATGAGCAGTTCTTC. This chain joins TRBV28 and TRBJ2-1, with D hard to call. Trimming stripped 8 bases from V and 4 bases from J, with 24 bases between. In germline, CDR1 is MDHEN, CDR2 SYDVKM. The CDR3 is made up of 17 amino acids.

This chain joins TRBV2 and TRBJ2-2; 10 bases are a match to TRBD2. V shed 7 bases, J shed 2 bases, and the junction held 7 bases outside the gene matches. This CDR3 comprises 16 residues. Looked up from germline, CDR1 is SNHLY and CDR2 is FYNNEI. CDR3 protein: CASTLAGAFNTGELFF. CDR3 DNA sequence: TGTGCCAGCACGCTAGCGGGGGCCTTCAACACCGGGGAGCTGTTTTTT.

The chain employs TRBV7-9 and TRBJ2-1; D might be TRBD1 (6 bases). Germline CDR1 and CDR2: SEHNR and FQNEAQ (reference sequence). The CDR3 spans 15 residues. Trimming cost V 4 bases and J 3 bases, with 13 bases left between them. CDR3 nucleotides: TGTGCCAGCAGCTCTACAGGGTTAGGCTACAATGAGCAGTTCTTC. This codes for CASSSTGLGYNEQFF.

CDR3 sequence reads: CASSGRQGEPYNEQFF. The CDR3 DNA follows: TGCGCCAGCAGTGGGAGACAGGGGGAACCCTACAATGAGCAGTTCTTC. This chain connects TRBV5-1 to TRBJ2-1; 9 bases match TRBD1. CDR3 size: 16 residues. The trim removed 5 bases at V and 2 bases at J, leaving 8 bases unmatched. Per the germline V gene, CDR1 is SGHRS and CDR2 is YFSETQ.

The CDR3 loop reads CASGNGLGGQPQHF. CDR3 DNA: TGTGCCAGCGGGAACGGGCTGGGAGGACAGCCCCAGCATTTT. V usage is TRBV2 and J usage is TRBJ1-5; D uncertain. Germline lookup yields CDR1 SNHLY and CDR2 FYNNEI. CDR3 length: 14 residues. V dropped 8 bases and J dropped 7 bases, with 18 bases sitting between them.

On this clone itself: A read error may produce the germline difference seen at one junction end. The chain uses TRBV6-1 and TRBJ1-2; D remains ambiguous. Germline lookup yields CDR1 MNHNS and CDR2 SASEGT. The CDR3 runs 11 residues. The CDR3, as DNA: TGTGCCAGCAGTGAAGCATTGAGGCCTGACTTC. Protein: CASSEALRPDF.

J is TRBJ1-6 and V is TRBV12-5, with a possible D match to TRBD1 (6 bases). Trimming stripped 6 bases from V and 6 bases from J, with 12 bases between. Germline loops: CDR1 LGHNT, CDR2 FRNRAP. The CDR3 extends over 14 amino acids. Written as DNA, the CDR3 is TGTGCTAGTGGCCGGTCGGACAGTAATTCACCCCTCCACTTT. Encoded protein: CASGRSDSNSPLHF. Combining the CDR3 with reference TRBV12-5 and TRBJ1-6 gives the whole variable domain DARVTQTPRHKVTEMGQEVTMRCQPILGHNTVFWYRQTMMQGLELLAYFRNRAPLDDSGMPKDRFSAEMPDATLATLKIQPSEPRDSAVYFCASGRSDSNSPLHFGNGTRLTVT.

The chain has TRBV7-9 and TRBJ2-7; D gene unclear. The CDR3 consists of 10 residues. Germline CDR1 reads SEHNR; CDR2 reads FQNEAQ (reference sequence). Trimming removed 5 bases from V and 5 bases from J, with 4 bases in between. The DNA for the CDR3 is TGTGCCAGCAGCAATAACGAGCAGTACTTC. Translation: CASSNNEQYF.

The chain combines TRBV12-3 or TRBV12-4 with TRBJ1-1; 8 nucleotides agree with TRBD1. CDR3 length: 13 residues. The junction had 4 bases not matched to a gene; V was cut back by 6 bases and J by 4 bases. The CDR3 sequence is CASSRDRPTEAFF. CDR3 DNA: TGTGCCAGCAGCAGGGACAGGCCCACTGAAGCTTTCTTT.

This rearrangement joins TRBV24-1 to TRBJ1-2, with a weak D call TRBD1 (5 bases). CDR3 length: 13 amino acids. V was trimmed by 3 bases and J by 7 bases, leaving 11 bases between them. The germline V gene encodes CDR1 KGHDR and CDR2 SFDVKD. CDR3 coding DNA: TGTGCCACCAGTGATGCCGGGGGTAGTGGCTACACCTTC. Amino acids: CATSDAGGSGYTF.

This clone was counted a few times. The chain recombines TRBV5-1 with TRBJ2-2; 9 nucleotides match TRBD1. Germline CDR1 and CDR2: SGHRS and YFSETQ. The CDR3 is 15 amino acids. The V gene end was trimmed by 5 bases and the J gene end by 7 bases; junction bases not matched to a gene: 9. In nucleotides, the CDR3 is TGCGCCAGCAGGGCGGGACAGGGAGCGGACGGGGAGCTGTTTTTT. This gives the protein CASRAGQGADGELFF.